The T cell receptor beta chain under discussion was sequenced for a study of T-cell reconstitution after alpha-beta-depleted transplantation in children. Study findings and constraints: Several hundred expanded graft clones reportedly supplied alpha-beta T cells about two months after transplant.

Germline V gives CDR1 SGHDT, CDR2 YYEEEE. V gave up 0 bases and J gave up 7 bases, with 13 bases separating them. This CDR3 is 15 amino acids long. This clonotype was counted between two and nine times. Its specificity is not known. Preparation of the TCRbeta library involved a method that used unique molecular identifiers. TCRdb called the PCR reads again in MiXCR, with one record for every CDR3 protein. The sample contains about 350,000 distinct CDR3 sequences, roughly 17% of which appear only once. This TCR came from a male patient aged 2-9 years who had a stem cell transplant for acute lymphoblastic leukemia, so the T cells may come from the graft donor. The J gene is TRBJ1-4, the V gene TRBV5-6; D unresolved. This specimen was PBMCs, mostly from graft donor cells, taken 360 days after TCRalphabeta/CD19-depleted stem cell transplant. The CDR3 DNA is TGTGCCAGCAGCTTGGCATACGGACTTGGTGAAAAACTGTTTTTT. This sequence encodes CASSLAYGLGEKLFF. The full variable domain, its missing parts supplied by reference TRBV5-6 and TRBJ1-4, is DAGVTQSPTHLIKTRGQQVTLRCSPKSGHDTVSWYQQALGQGPQFIFQYYEEEERQRGNFPDRFSGHQFPNYSSELNVNALLLGDSALYLCASSLAYGLGEKLFFGSGTQLSVL.